Listed below are T cell receptor beta chains from one sample, sequenced in a study of T cells in Graves' hyperthyroidism and ophthalmopathy. TCRdb re-analysed the multiplex PCR reads in MiXCR, keeping a single row per CDR3 protein. Of 550,000 to 650,000 distinct CDR3 sequences listed, roughly 13% are singletons. The specimen sequenced was blood. The receptors were gathered from a woman under 40 with Graves' hyperthyroidism that later progressed to Graves' ophthalmopathy. Both conserved end residues are part of each CDR3. A D gene is named only where the DNA matches it firmly. Expanded clones get a size class; other rows say once, few or many, or leave the size out.

v_gene	abundance	j_gene	d_gene	CDR3nt	CDR3aa
TRBV11-2	many	TRBJ2-3	NA	TGTGCCAGCAGCTTAGAGCGTGGGTTCACAGATACGCAGTATTTT	CASSLERGFTDTQYF
TRBV27	many	TRBJ2-3	TRBD2	TGTGCCAGCAGTTTTAGCGGGAGCCTGTTTAGTGTCGATACGCAGTATTTT	CASSFSGSLFSVDTQYF
TRBV4-1	NA	TRBJ2-2	NA	TGCGCCGGCAGCCAAGATAGCGCCGGGGAGCTGTTTTTT	CAGSQDSAGELFF
TRBV19	NA	TRBJ1-5	NA	TGTGCCAGTAGTGGGGGCTGGGGTTTGTATAGCAATCAGCCCCAGCATTTT	CASSGGWGLYSNQPQHF
TRBV24-1	NA	TRBJ1-5	NA	TGTGCCACCGGACAGACCGTAAACAATCAGCCCCAGCATTTT	CATGQTVNNQPQHF
TRBV25-1	many	TRBJ2-1	NA	TGTGCCAGCAGTGCAAGACAGGAGATCAATGAGCAGTTCTTC	CASSARQEINEQFF
TRBV29-1	many	TRBJ2-3	TRBD2	TGCAGCGTTGAAGTCGGGACTAGTGGTGATACGCAGTATTTT	CSVEVGTSGDTQYF
TRBV6-2/TRBV6-3	NA	TRBJ1-1	NA	TGTGCCAGCAGTCGGGATGGGGGGGCGAACACTGAAGCTTTCTTT	CASSRDGGANTEAFF
TRBV9	few	TRBJ2-7	NA	TGTGCCAGCAGCGTAGCTGACTCCTACGAGCAGTACTTC	CASSVADSYEQYF
TRBV27	many	TRBJ1-5	NA	TGTGCCGTAGGGTTCAATCAGCCCCAGCATTTT	CAVGFNQPQHF
TRBV14	many	TRBJ1-1	NA	TGTGCCAGCAGCCCTCACATCAGGCATAACACTGAAGCTTTCTTT	CASSPHIRHNTEAFF
TRBV20-1	many	TRBJ1-5	NA	TGCAGTGCTGGGGGACATCCTCAGCCCCAGCATTTT	CSAGGHPQPQHF
TRBV30	few	TRBJ2-3	TRBD1	TGTGCCTGGGGGGCCGGGACAGGGACCCCAGATACGCAGTATTTT	CAWGAGTGTPDTQYF
TRBV15	many	TRBJ1-3	NA	TGTGCCACCAGCAGAGATGGAGCCGCAAACACCATATATTTT	CATSRDGAANTIYF
TRBV28	many	TRBJ1-6	NA	TGTGCCAGCAATCCCCCGGACAGACTCTATAATTCACCCCTCCACTTT	CASNPPDRLYNSPLHF
TRBV19	NA	TRBJ2-1	NA	TGTGCCTGTAGTATCGGTGGGGGGTCGACAAATGAGCAGTTCTTC	CACSIGGGSTNEQFF